A single sample gave rise to the 10 T cell receptor beta chains below, sequenced in a study of T cell responses to AZD1222 COVID-19 vaccine. Generated by immunoSEQ multiplex PCR, the TCRdb table keeps only in-frame clones and is missing some. The sample consists of some 40,000 clones, around three quarters of them appearing once. Source: peripheral blood, taken on day 0 of AZD1222 vaccination. These receptor sequences come from an adult in good health.

The rearrangement joins TRBV7-9 to TRBJ1-3; no firm D call. Trimming left V 2 bases short and J 0 bases short, with 14 bases between. The CDR3 is 17 residues long. In germline, CDR1 is SEHNR, CDR2 FQNEAQ (reference sequence). This CDR3 reads CASSLSVWQLSGNTIYF. Written as DNA, the CDR3 is TGTGCCAGCAGCTTAAGTGTCTGGCAGCTCTCTGGAAACACCATATATTTT.

The chain employs TRBV7-9 and TRBJ1-2; D is undetermined. The V gene lost 1 base and the J gene lost 2 bases, with 8 bases spanning the gap. Germline CDR1 SEHNR, CDR2 FQNEAQ (reference sequence). This CDR3 contains 14 residues. The CDR3 coding sequence is TGTGCCAGCAGCTTAGACACTATAAACTATGGCTACACCTTC. It encodes CASSLDTINYGYTF.

V usage is TRBV4-3 and J usage is TRBJ1-6; TRBD1 aligns across 7 bases. Germline-derived CDR1 and CDR2 are LGHNA and YSLEER. V gave up 4 bases and J gave up 7 bases; unmatched junction bases: 4. This CDR3 spans 14 amino acids. The CDR3 is CASSLKGGNSPLHF. The CDR3 DNA is TGCGCCAGCAGCCTCAAAGGGGGCAATTCACCCCTCCACTTT.

The rearrangement joins TRBV7-9 to TRBJ1-2, with TRBD1 as a possible D gene (5 bases). The CDR3 totals 15 residues. CDR1 is SEHNR, CDR2 FQNEAQ, per germline (reference sequence). Trimming took 4 bases from V and 2 from J, leaving 14 bases between them. CDR3 in amino acids: CASSSPGRGNYGYTF. The CDR3, as DNA: TGTGCCAGCAGCTCACCAGGGCGGGGCAACTATGGCTACACCTTC.

The chain combines TRBV7-3 with TRBJ1-4; D remains ambiguous. The CDR3 covers 13 residues. V was shortened by 2 bases and J by 6 bases, with 7 bases between the two germline ends. CDR1 SGHTA and CDR2 FQGTGA come from the germline V gene. CDR3 in DNA: TGTGCCAGCAGCTTAGCCTCGGATGAAAAACTGTTTTTT. Amino acids: CASSLASDEKLFF.

The V gene is TRBV7-8, the J gene TRBJ1-2; unclear D gene. Trimming stripped 3 bases from V and 8 bases from J, with 13 bases between. Germline CDR1 SGHVS, CDR2 FQNEAQ. The length of the CDR3 is 13 residues. The CDR3 coding sequence is TGTGCCAGCAGCTTGGAAGGATATTGGGGCTACACCTTC. Its translation is CASSLEGYWGYTF. Combining the CDR3 with reference TRBV7-8 and TRBJ1-2 gives the whole variable domain GAGVSQSPRYKVAKRGQDVALRCDPISGHVSLFWYQQALGQGPEFLTYFQNEAQLDKSGLPSDRFFAERPEGSVSTLKIQRTQQEDSAVYLCASSLEGYWGYTFGSGTRLTVV.

The chain links TRBV28 to TRBJ1-5, with D unclear. Germline V gene sequence: CDR1 MDHEN, CDR2 SYDVKM. V lost 5 bases and J 7 bases, leaving 9 bases between the germline ends. CDR3 size: 12 residues. The CDR3 coding sequence is TGTGCCAGCAGTCGAGCAGACCAGCCCCAGCATTTT. Translating it yields CASSRADQPQHF. The full variable domain, its missing parts supplied by reference TRBV28 and TRBJ1-5, is DVKVTQSSRYLVKRTGEKVFLECVQDMDHENMFWYRQDPGLGLRLIYFSYDVKMKEKGDIPEGYSVSREKKERFSLILESASTNQTSMYLCASSRADQPQHFGDGTRLSIL.

In this sample, this clone turned up once. The junction and the germline gene differ at one end; a read error may be behind it. This chain links TRBV19 with TRBJ2-7, with D uncertain. The V gene's germline CDR1 is LNHDA and CDR2 SQIVND (reference sequence). The CDR3 runs 12 residues. For the CDR3, the DNA is TGCCTTCCGGAGATTTGCCGCTACGAGCAGTACTTC. Protein product: CLPEICRYEQYF.

V and J are TRBV5-1 and TRBJ1-2, with unresolved D. The CDR3 extends over 13 amino acids. Germline CDR1 SGHRS, CDR2 YFSETQ. Trimming stripped 3 bases from V and 5 bases from J, with 11 bases between. The CDR3 here is CASSSSPGYGYTF. The CDR3 bases are TGCGCCAGCAGCTCCAGTCCGGGGTATGGCTACACCTTC.

The genes are TRBV7-2 and TRBJ2-7, with D possibly being TRBD1 (6 bases). V gave up 5 bases and J gave up 5 bases, with 16 bases separating them. This CDR3 spans 14 amino acids. CDR1 is SGHTA, CDR2 FQGNSA, per germline. As DNA, the CDR3 is TGTGCCAGCAGCCCTTATTCGACAGGCGACGAGCAGTACTTC. Protein product: CASSPYSTGDEQYF.